These 5 T cell receptor beta chains were all obtained from the same sample, sequenced in a study of blood T cell repertoires in COVID-19. Repertoires were generated with immunoSEQ multiplex PCR, while TCRdb's copy carries only in-frame clones and drops some. This sample has roughly 250,000 clones, with roughly 89% found just once. The sample comprised peripheral blood. The receptors originated from a man aged 25-45 years with acute or convalescent COVID-19.

CDR3 region: CASLGQYQPQHF. CDR3 in DNA: TGTGCCAGCCTCGGACAGTATCAGCCCCAGCATTTT. This sequence joins TRBV28 and TRBJ1-5; D perhaps matches TRBD1 (6 bases). This CDR3 spans 12 amino acids. V gave up 8 bases and J gave up 5 bases, with 10 bases separating them. Germline CDR1 reads MDHEN; CDR2 reads SYDVKM.

This clone is a singleton in its sample. This chain joins TRBV5-1 and TRBJ2-5; TRBD1 matches 8 bases. This CDR3 is 14 amino acids long. V shed 4 bases, J shed 1 base, and the junction held 3 bases outside the gene matches. Germline V gene sequence: CDR1 SGHRS, CDR2 YFSETQ. The chain's CDR3 is CASSRTGGQETQYF. In DNA form, the CDR3 reads TGCGCCAGCAGCCGTACAGGGGGCCAAGAGACCCAGTACTTC.

The chain combines TRBV18 with TRBJ2-3, with TRBD2 identical over 7 bases. Trimming cost V 6 bases and J 0 bases; bases outside gene matches: 6. Germline assignment: CDR1 KGHSH and CDR2 LQKENI. The CDR3 consists of 15 residues. CDR3 protein: CASSSSGASTDTQYF. Here the CDR3 DNA reads TGTGCCAGCTCGTCTAGCGGAGCTAGCACAGATACGCAGTATTTT.

The CDR3 bases are TGTGCCTGGAGCGATCTTACAGGGCCGGGAAACACCATATATTTT. Its translation is CAWSDLTGPGNTIYF. This rearrangement joins TRBV30 to TRBJ1-3, with D perhaps matching TRBD1 (6 bases). This CDR3 contains 15 residues. In germline, CDR1 is GTSNPN, CDR2 SVGIG (reference sequence). V was clipped by 3 bases and J by 4 bases, with 16 bases between them.

In the case of this clone: Other nucleotide sequences from this sample produce the same CDR3. The chain has TRBV28 and TRBJ2-1; 8 bases fit TRBD2. The V gene end was trimmed by 4 bases and the J gene end by 0 bases; junction bases not matched to a gene: 2. From germline, CDR1 is MDHEN and CDR2 SYDVKM. The CDR3 has 15 residues. The DNA of the CDR3 is TGTGCCAGCAGTTCCGGGGGGGCCTCCTACAATGAGCAGTTCTTC. Translating gives CASSSGGASYNEQFF.